The 20 T cell receptor beta chains listed next were all sequenced from one sample in a study of tumor-infiltrating lymphocytes in localized non-small cell lung cancer (dated by TCRdb to the early 2020s). Library method: the immunoSEQ multiplex PCR assay. TCRdb carries this immuneACCESS record with in-frame sequences only. Its versions omit some clonotypes, under half of them owing to an unresolved V gene in the studies checked, with the rest unexplained. This sample gives thousands of clones in total; more than 65% of them show up just once. Roughly 5% of the sample comes from the top ten. Sequenced input: lung tumor tissue. These receptors all come from a human donor with non-small cell lung cancer.

The chain joins TRBV5-6 to TRBJ2-1; TRBD2 might be the D (6 bases). CDR1 is SGHDT and CDR2 is YYEEEE in the germline V gene. The V and J ends lost 0 bases and 2 bases respectively, with 15 bases between them. There are 17 residues in the CDR3. The CDR3 DNA is TGTGCCAGCAGCTTGGAGGTGGCTAGCGCAACCTACAATGAGCAGTTCTTC. This encodes CASSLEVASATYNEQFF. The whole variable domain, remainder taken from reference TRBV5-6 and TRBJ2-1, is DAGVTQSPTHLIKTRGQQVTLRCSPKSGHDTVSWYQQALGQGPQFIFQYYEEEERQRGNFPDRFSGHQFPNYSSELNVNALLLGDSALYLCASSLEVASATYNEQFFGPGTRLTVL.

CDR3 sequence reads: CASSLVGSGVQETQYF. DNA for the CDR3: TGCGCCAGCAGCTTGGTGGGTAGCGGGGTCCAAGAGACCCAGTACTTC. This chain joins TRBV5-1 and TRBJ2-5; 8 bases are shared with TRBD2. CDR1 and CDR2 (germline): SGHRS, YFSETQ. This CDR3 spans 16 amino acids. Trimming cost V 0 bases and J 1 base; bases outside gene matches: 5.

The rearrangement uses TRBV6-6 and TRBJ1-1, with 7 bases lining up with TRBD1. Germline V gives CDR1 MNHNY, CDR2 SVGAGI (reference sequence). After removal of 5 bases from V and 9 bases from J, the junction contained 6 bases not matched to a gene. The CDR3 length is 12 residues. CDR3 protein: CASSGTGEKAFF. CDR3 sequence (DNA): TGTGCCAGCAGTGGAACAGGGGAGAAAGCTTTCTTT.

The chain couples TRBV7-9 to TRBJ2-1; 10 nucleotides align to TRBD2. J gave up 7 bases and V 2 bases, and 11 bases lay outside the gene matches. The germline CDR1 and CDR2 sequences are SEHNR and FQNEAQ (reference sequence). CDR3 size: 17 residues. Here the CDR3 reads CASSLPSGRAFRNEQFF. CDR3 bases: TGTGCCAGCAGCTTACCCAGCGGGAGGGCCTTTAGGAATGAGCAGTTCTTC.

This clone was seen just once. The chain carries TRBV5-4 and TRBJ2-1; no clear D gene. CDR3 length equals 15 residues. Looked up from germline, CDR1 is SGHNT and CDR2 is YYREEE (reference sequence). Trimming shortened V by 1 base and J by 0 bases, and 8 bases separated the two germline ends. In DNA form, the CDR3 reads TGTGCCAGCAGCTTGTTTCTGAGCTCCTACAATGAGCAGTTCTTC. Translation: CASSLFLSSYNEQFF.

The gene calls are TRBV15 and TRBJ2-7, with a possible D match to TRBD1 (7 bases). CDR1 and CDR2 from the germline V gene are LNHNV and YYDKDF (reference sequence). V was clipped by 1 base and J by 9 bases, with 16 bases between them. The CDR3 is 14 amino acids. CDR3 in amino acids: CATSRGGANRGQYF. The CDR3 nucleotides are TGTGCCACCAGCAGAGGGGGGGCGAACAGGGGGCAGTACTTC.

This chain links TRBV7-8 with TRBJ2-7; a weak D match, TRBD2 (7 bases). This CDR3 is built from 16 residues. V gave up 5 bases and J gave up 1 base, with 18 bases separating them. Looked up from germline, CDR1 is SGHVS and CDR2 is FQNEAQ. The CDR3 DNA is TGTGCCAGCAGCGAGGAGATGGGGGGGCTTTCCTACGAGCAGTACTTC. It specifies CASSEEMGGLSYEQYF.

The chain combines TRBV6-5 with TRBJ2-1; 13 bases are a match to TRBD2. The CDR3 is 16 amino acids. CDR1 is MNHEY, CDR2 SVGAGI, per germline. The trim removed 4 bases at V and 6 bases at J, leaving 6 bases unmatched. The DNA for the CDR3 is TGTGCCAGCAGTTCCGTAACTAGCGGGAGGGCCAATGAGCAGTTCTTC. Translating gives CASSSVTSGRANEQFF.

The chain joins TRBV29-1 to TRBJ2-5; 12 bases line up with TRBD1. The J call could be wrong; TRBJ2-7 is a better fit for the DNA end. This CDR3 contains 14 residues. CDR1 and CDR2 (germline): SQVTM, ANQGSEA. The CDR3 coding sequence is TGCAGCGTTGAGGGGACAGGGGGCCCGAGCGAGCAGTACTTC. This translates into CSVEGTGGPSEQYF.

The chain joins TRBV6-6 to TRBJ2-7; the D is unclear. Trimming removed 6 bases from V and 11 bases from J, with 23 bases in between. The germline CDR1 and CDR2 sequences are MNHNY and SVGAGI (reference sequence). This CDR3 region has 14 residues. Here the CDR3 reads CASSTESHNGVEYF. The CDR3 DNA follows: TGTGCCAGCAGCACCGAATCTCACAATGGAGTGGAGTACTTC.

V usage is TRBV7-2 and J usage is TRBJ2-7, with a tentative D call TRBD1 (6 bases). This CDR3 region has 16 residues. The V end lost 1 base, the J end lost 4 bases, and 17 bases lay between the germline ends. Per germline, CDR1 SGHTA and CDR2 FQGNSA. CDR3 protein: CASSLEGVGQAYEQYF. The CDR3 DNA is TGTGCCAGCAGCTTAGAGGGGGTGGGGCAGGCGTACGAGCAGTACTTC.

The chain uses TRBV5-8 and TRBJ1-2; TRBD1 is a possible D gene (6 bases). The CDR3 contains 12 residues. Germline V CDR1 and CDR2: SGHTS, YDEGEE. V lost 5 bases and J lost 3, with 8 bases in between. For the CDR3, the DNA is TGTGCCAGCAGTGGGGGGCACTATGGCTACACCTTC. Translated: CASSGGHYGYTF.

The chain has TRBV19 and TRBJ2-2, with D tentatively TRBD1 (6 bases). The CDR3 extends over 13 amino acids. CDR1 LNHDA and CDR2 SQIVND come from the germline V gene (reference sequence). Here the CDR3 reads CAIPGQNTGELFF. As DNA, the CDR3 is TGTGCTATTCCGGGACAGAACACCGGGGAGCTGTTTTTT. Drawing the rest from reference TRBV19 and TRBJ2-2, the complete variable domain is DGGITQSPKYLFRKEGQNVTLSCEQNLNHDAMYWYRQDPGQGLRLIYYSQIVNDFQKGDIAEGYSVSREKKESFPLTVTSAQKNPTAFYLCAIPGQNTGELFFGEGSRLTVL.

The genes are TRBV5-1 and TRBJ2-6; D gene unclear. Trimming removed 4 bases from V and 0 bases from J, with 14 bases in between. Germline values: CDR1 SGHRS, CDR2 YFSETQ. The CDR3 extends over 17 amino acids. In DNA, the CDR3 is TGCGCCAGCAGCCCGGAATTTGGGCTCTCTGGGGCCAACGTCCTGACTTTC. Its protein is CASSPEFGLSGANVLTF.

V is TRBV11-1 and J is TRBJ2-5; no reliable D call. The CDR3 has 14 residues. V dropped 5 bases and J dropped 4 bases, with 14 bases sitting between them. Germline V gene data show CDR1 as SGHAT and CDR2 as FQDESV (reference sequence). The CDR3 here is CASSLDQWGETQYF. The CDR3 DNA follows: TGTGCCAGCAGCCTGGACCAATGGGGAGAGACCCAGTACTTC.

The chain combines TRBV4-2 with TRBJ2-7; no clear D. V was pared by 7 bases and J by 0 bases, with 10 bases between. The CDR3 contains 13 residues. Germline CDR1 and CDR2: LGHNA and YNFKEQ. The CDR3 here is CASTNRSSYEQYF. The DNA of the CDR3 is TGTGCCAGCACAAATAGGAGCTCCTACGAGCAGTACTTC.

This clone was detected a few times. V usage is TRBV28 and J usage is TRBJ2-1, with D perhaps TRBD2 (5 bases). The V gene lost 2 bases and the J gene lost 9 bases, with 17 bases spanning the gap. Per germline, CDR1 MDHEN and CDR2 SYDVKM. CDR3 length: 15 residues. The CDR3 nucleotides read TGTGCCAGCAGTTTAGGTAGGGATCCGGCGGGTGAGCAGTTCTTC. Amino acid sequence: CASSLGRDPAGEQFF.

V usage is TRBV6-1 and J usage is TRBJ1-5, with 7 nucleotides matching TRBD1. In germline, CDR1 is MNHNS, CDR2 SASEGT. CDR3 length equals 14 residues. Trimming removed 4 bases from V and 4 bases from J; junction bases left unmatched: 4. CDR3: CASSGQGPNQPQHF. CDR3 bases: TGTGCCAGCAGTGGACAGGGTCCGAATCAGCCCCAGCATTTT.

The chain combines TRBV30 with TRBJ1-1; the D gene is possibly TRBD1 (5 bases). The CDR3 contains 14 residues. The germline V gene has CDR1 GTSNPN and CDR2 SVGIG (reference sequence). V was clipped by 2 bases and J by 4 bases, with 14 bases between them. The CDR3 region is CAWSKHLGGTEAFF. The CDR3 coding sequence is TGTGCCTGGAGTAAACATCTTGGGGGCACTGAAGCTTTCTTT. Together with reference TRBV30 and TRBJ1-1, the CDR3 gives the full variable domain: SQTIHQWPATLVQPVGSPLSLECTVEGTSNPNLYWYRQAAGRGLQLLFYSVGIGQISSEVPQNLSASRPQDRQFILSSKKLLLSDSGFYLCAWSKHLGGTEAFFGQGTRLTVV.

The chain employs TRBV7-3 and TRBJ2-2; 9 nucleotides line up with TRBD1. The CDR3 spans 16 residues. Per the germline V gene, CDR1 is SGHTA and CDR2 is FQGTGA. V was clipped by 5 bases and J by 6 bases; unmatched bases: 10. The CDR3, as DNA: TGTGCCAGCAGCCCCCGGGGACAGGGATTCGCCGGGGAGCTGTTTTTT. Its translation: CASSPRGQGFAGELFF.